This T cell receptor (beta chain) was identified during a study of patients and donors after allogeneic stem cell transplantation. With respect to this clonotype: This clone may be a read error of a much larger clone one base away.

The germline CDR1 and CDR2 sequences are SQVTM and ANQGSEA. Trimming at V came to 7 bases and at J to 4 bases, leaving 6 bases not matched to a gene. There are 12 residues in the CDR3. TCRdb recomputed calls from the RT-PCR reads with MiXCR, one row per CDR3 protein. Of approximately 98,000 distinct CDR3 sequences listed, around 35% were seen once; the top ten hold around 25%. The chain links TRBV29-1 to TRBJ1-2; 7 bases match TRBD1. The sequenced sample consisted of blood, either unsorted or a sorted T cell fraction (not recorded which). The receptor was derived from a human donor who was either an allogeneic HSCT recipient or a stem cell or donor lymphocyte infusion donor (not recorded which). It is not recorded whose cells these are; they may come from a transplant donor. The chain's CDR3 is CSAQTGSYGYTF. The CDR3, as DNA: TGCAGCGCCCAGACAGGGAGCTATGGCTACACCTTC.